One and the same sample provided the 6 T cell receptor beta chains below, sequenced in a study of CD8 T cells in Susac syndrome. Random hexamers served to reverse transcribe roughly 0.45 to 1 ug RNA. One entry per CDR3 protein results from TCRdb running MiXCR on the immunoSEQ multiplex PCR reads. The sample contains under 200,000 distinct CDR3 sequences, around 96% of which appear only once. The sequenced sample consisted of CD4+ T cells from PBMCs. The source is a human donor in good health.

The V gene is TRBV3-1, the J gene TRBJ1-1, with unresolved D. Germline CDR1 LGHDT, CDR2 YNNKEL (reference sequence). This CDR3 contains 14 residues. V gave up 4 bases and J gave up 0 bases, with 9 bases separating them. CDR3: CASSLRTLNTEAFF. For the CDR3, the DNA is TGTGCCAGCAGCCTCCGGACTTTGAACACTGAAGCTTTCTTT.

This clonotype was recorded once. This CDR3 is CASSPSGGVETQYF. The CDR3 nucleotides read TGCGCCAGCAGCCCCTCAGGGGGGGTCGAGACCCAGTACTTC. This chain links TRBV5-1 with TRBJ2-5; D is tentatively TRBD1 or TRBD2 (7 bases each). Trimming removed 4 bases at V and 5 bases at J, with 15 bases between. The CDR3 consists of 14 residues. The germline V gene encodes CDR1 SGHRS and CDR2 YFSETQ. Drawing the rest from reference TRBV5-1 and TRBJ2-5, the complete variable domain is KAGVTQTPRYLIKTRGQQVTLSCSPISGHRSVSWYQQTPGQGLQFLFEYFSETQRNKGNFPGRFSGRQFSNSRSEMNVSTLELGDSALYLCASSPSGGVETQYFGPGTRLLVL.

The genes are TRBV5-1 and TRBJ1-2; TRBD1 matches 7 bases. Per germline, CDR1 SGHRS and CDR2 YFSETQ. This CDR3 has 14 amino acids. V shed 0 bases and J 4 bases; nucleotides not matched to a gene: 3. CDR3 coding DNA: TGCGCCAGCAGCTTGGGGGACAGACTCTATGGCTACACCTTC. Translated: CASSLGDRLYGYTF.

V usage is TRBV28 and J usage is TRBJ2-3, with 8 bases identical to TRBD2. The CDR3 is 15 amino acids. Germline values: CDR1 MDHEN, CDR2 SYDVKM. V lost 6 bases to trimming and J lost 4 bases; unmatched junction nucleotides: 9. The CDR3 spells CASSSAGTRSDTQYF. The CDR3 DNA follows: TGTGCCAGCAGCTCAGCCGGGACTAGGTCAGATACGCAGTATTTT.

The chain carries TRBV27 and TRBJ2-5; D uncertain. The CDR3 sequence is 16 residues long. The germline V gene encodes CDR1 MNHEY and CDR2 SMNVEV (reference sequence). Trimming left V 5 bases short and J 5 bases short, with 21 bases between. The CDR3 spells CASSRLHANGLETQYF. CDR3 coding DNA: TGTGCCAGCAGTCGCCTACACGCAAACGGGTTGGAGACCCAGTACTTC.

The chain is built from TRBV9 and TRBJ1-6; D remains ambiguous. This CDR3 has 14 amino acids. Per germline, CDR1 SGDLS and CDR2 YYNGEE. Trimming took 0 bases from V and 6 from J, leaving 7 bases between them. CDR3 DNA: TGTGCCAGCAGCGTAGGCGGAAGTAATTCACCCCTCCACTTT. It yields the protein CASSVGGSNSPLHF. The full variable domain, in which reference TRBV9 and TRBJ1-6 provide the parts outside the CDR3, is DSGVTQTPKHLITATGQRVTLRCSPRSGDLSVYWYQQSLDQGLQFLIQYYNGEERAKGNILERFSAQQFPDLHSELNLSSLELGDSALYFCASSVGGSNSPLHFGNGTRLTVT.